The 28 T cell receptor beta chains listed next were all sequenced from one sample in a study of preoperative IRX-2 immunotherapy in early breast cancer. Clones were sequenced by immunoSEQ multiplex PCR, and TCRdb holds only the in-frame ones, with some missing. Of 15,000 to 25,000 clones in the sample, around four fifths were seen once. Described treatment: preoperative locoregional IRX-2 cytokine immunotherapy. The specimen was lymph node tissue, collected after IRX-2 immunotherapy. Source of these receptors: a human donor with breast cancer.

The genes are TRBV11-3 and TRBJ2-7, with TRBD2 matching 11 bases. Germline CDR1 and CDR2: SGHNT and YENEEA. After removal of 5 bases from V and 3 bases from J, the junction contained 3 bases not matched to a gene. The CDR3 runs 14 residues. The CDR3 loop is CASSHGTSGYEQYF. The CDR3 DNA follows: TGTGCCAGCAGCCACGGGACTAGCGGCTACGAGCAGTACTTC.

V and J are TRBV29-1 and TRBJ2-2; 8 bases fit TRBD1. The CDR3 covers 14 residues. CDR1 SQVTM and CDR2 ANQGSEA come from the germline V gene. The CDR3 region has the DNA TGCAGTGCCCGGGGGCAGGGGGCCGGCGGGGAGCTGTTTTTT. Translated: CSARGQGAGGELFF.

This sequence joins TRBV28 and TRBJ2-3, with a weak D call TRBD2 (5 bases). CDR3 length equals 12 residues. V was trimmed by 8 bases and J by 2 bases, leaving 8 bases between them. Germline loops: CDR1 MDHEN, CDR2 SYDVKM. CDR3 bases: TGTGCCAGCGGAGGCCCCACAGATACGCAGTATTTT. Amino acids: CASGGPTDTQYF.

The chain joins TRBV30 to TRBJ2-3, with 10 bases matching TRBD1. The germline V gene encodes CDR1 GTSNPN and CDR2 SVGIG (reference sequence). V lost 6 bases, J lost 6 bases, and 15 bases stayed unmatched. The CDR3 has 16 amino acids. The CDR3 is CACPLRDRGPPDTQYF. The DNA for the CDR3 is TGTGCCTGCCCTCTCCGGGACAGGGGCCCCCCCGATACGCAGTATTTT.

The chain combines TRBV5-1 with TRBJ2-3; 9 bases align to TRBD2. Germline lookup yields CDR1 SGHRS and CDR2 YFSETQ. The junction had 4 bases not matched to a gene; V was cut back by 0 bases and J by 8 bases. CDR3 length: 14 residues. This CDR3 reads CASSLDTSGFTQYF. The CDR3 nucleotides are TGCGCCAGCAGCTTGGACACTAGCGGGTTTACGCAGTATTTT.

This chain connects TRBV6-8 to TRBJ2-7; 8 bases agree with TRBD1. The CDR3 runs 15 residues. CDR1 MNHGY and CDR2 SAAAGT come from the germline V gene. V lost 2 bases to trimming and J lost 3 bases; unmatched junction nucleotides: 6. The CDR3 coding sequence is TGTGCCAGCAGTTACCTGACAGGGGCTTTCTACGAGCAGTACTTC. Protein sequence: CASSYLTGAFYEQYF.

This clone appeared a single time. CDR3 in amino acids: CASRGTEIHGYTF. CDR3 nucleotides: TGCGCCAGCAGGGGGACAGAGATCCATGGCTACACCTTC. This chain joins TRBV23-1 and TRBJ1-2; TRBD1 matches 7 bases. TRBV23-1 is reported as an ORF; its role is uncertain. V shed 6 bases, J shed 6 bases, and the junction held 7 bases outside the gene matches. This CDR3 comprises 13 residues.

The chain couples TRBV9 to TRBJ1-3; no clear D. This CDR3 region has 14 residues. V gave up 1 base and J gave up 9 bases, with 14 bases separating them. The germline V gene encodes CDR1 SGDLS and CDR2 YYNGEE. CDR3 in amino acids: CASSVSSAQATIYF. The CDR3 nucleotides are TGTGCCAGCAGCGTATCCAGCGCGCAAGCCACCATATATTTT.

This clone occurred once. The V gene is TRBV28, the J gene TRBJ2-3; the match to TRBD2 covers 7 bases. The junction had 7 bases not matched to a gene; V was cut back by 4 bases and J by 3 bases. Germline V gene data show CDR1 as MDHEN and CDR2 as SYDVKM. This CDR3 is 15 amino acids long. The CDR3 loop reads CASSSGGSETDTQYF. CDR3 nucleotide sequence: TGTGCCAGCAGTTCAGGCGGGAGTGAAACAGATACGCAGTATTTT.

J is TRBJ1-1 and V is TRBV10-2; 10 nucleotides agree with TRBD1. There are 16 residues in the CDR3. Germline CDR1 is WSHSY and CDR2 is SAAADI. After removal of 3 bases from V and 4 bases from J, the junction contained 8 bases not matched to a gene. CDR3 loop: CASSDHPGTGVTEAFF. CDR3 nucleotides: TGCGCCAGCAGTGACCACCCCGGGACAGGGGTCACTGAAGCTTTCTTT.

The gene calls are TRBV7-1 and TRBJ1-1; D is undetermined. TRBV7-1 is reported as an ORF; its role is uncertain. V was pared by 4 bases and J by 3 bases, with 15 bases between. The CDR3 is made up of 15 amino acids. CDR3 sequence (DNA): TGTGCCAGCAGCTTGGAACACCGTGGGTACACTGAAGCTTTCTTT. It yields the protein CASSLEHRGYTEAFF.

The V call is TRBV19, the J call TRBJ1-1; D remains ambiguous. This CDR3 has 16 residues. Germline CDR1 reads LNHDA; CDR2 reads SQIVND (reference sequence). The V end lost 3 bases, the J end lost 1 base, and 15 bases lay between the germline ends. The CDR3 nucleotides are TGTGCCAGTAGTATTCCTGGGTCCGCCGGGAACACTGAAGCTTTCTTT. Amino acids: CASSIPGSAGNTEAFF.

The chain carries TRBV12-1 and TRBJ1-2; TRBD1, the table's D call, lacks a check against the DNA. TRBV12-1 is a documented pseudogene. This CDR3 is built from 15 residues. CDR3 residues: CASSFADRGIYGYTF. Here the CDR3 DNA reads TGTGCCAGCAGCTTTGCGGACAGGGGGATCTATGGCTACACCTTC.

The CDR3 nucleotides are TGTGCCAGCAGTACAGGGAGAGGCAATCAGCCCCAGCATTTT. Translating it yields CASSTGRGNQPQHF. This sequence joins TRBV28 and TRBJ1-5, with TRBD1 as a possible D gene (6 bases). Germline V gene lookup returns CDR1 MDHEN and CDR2 SYDVKM. The ends were cut back, 5 bases at V and 2 bases at J, with 10 bases in the middle. The CDR3 is 14 residues long.

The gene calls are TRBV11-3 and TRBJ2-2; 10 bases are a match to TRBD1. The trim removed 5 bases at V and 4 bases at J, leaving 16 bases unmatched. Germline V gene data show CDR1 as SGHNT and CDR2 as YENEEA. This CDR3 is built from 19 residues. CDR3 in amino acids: CASSHMTGGTGPATGELFF. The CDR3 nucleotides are TGTGCCAGCAGCCATATGACAGGGGGCACAGGGCCTGCCACCGGGGAGCTGTTTTTT.

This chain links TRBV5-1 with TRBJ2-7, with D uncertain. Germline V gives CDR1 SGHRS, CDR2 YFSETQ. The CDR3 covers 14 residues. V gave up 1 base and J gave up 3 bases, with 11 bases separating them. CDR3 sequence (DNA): TGCGCCAGCAGCTTGAGGAATTTCGGCTACGAGCAGTACTTC. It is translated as CASSLRNFGYEQYF. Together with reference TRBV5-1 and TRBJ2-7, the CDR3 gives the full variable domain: KAGVTQTPRYLIKTRGQQVTLSCSPISGHRSVSWYQQTPGQGLQFLFEYFSETQRNKGNFPGRFSGRQFSNSRSEMNVSTLELGDSALYLCASSLRNFGYEQYFGPGTRLTVT.

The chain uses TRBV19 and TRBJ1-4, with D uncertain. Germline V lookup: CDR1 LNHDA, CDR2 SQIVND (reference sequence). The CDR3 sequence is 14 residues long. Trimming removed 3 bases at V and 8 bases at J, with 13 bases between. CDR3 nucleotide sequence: TGTGCCAGTAGTATCTTGAGGGTTGGCGAAAAACTGTTTTTT. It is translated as CASSILRVGEKLFF.

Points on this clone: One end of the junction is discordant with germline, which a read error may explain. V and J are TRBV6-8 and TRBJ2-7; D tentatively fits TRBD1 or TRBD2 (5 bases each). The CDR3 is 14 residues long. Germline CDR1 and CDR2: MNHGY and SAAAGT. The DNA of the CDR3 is TGTGCCATCAGTGGGACGTTAAGCTCCTACGAGCAGTACTTC. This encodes CAISGTLSSYEQYF.

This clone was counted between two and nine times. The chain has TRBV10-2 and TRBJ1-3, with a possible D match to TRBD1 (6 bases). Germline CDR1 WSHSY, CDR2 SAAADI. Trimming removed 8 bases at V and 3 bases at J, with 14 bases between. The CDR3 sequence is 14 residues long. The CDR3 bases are TGCGCCAGCTCCAGGGGCTTGGATGGAAACACCATATATTTT. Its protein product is CASSRGLDGNTIYF.

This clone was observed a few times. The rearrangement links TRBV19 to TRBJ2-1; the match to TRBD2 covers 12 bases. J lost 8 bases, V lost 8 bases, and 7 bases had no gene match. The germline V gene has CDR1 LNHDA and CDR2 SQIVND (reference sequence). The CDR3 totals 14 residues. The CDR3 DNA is TGTGCCAGTGCGACTAGCGGGAGTTCTGATGAGCAGTTCTTC. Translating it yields CASATSGSSDEQFF. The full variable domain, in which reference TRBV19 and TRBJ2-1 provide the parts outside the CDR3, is DGGITQSPKYLFRKEGQNVTLSCEQNLNHDAMYWYRQDPGQGLRLIYYSQIVNDFQKGDIAEGYSVSREKKESFPLTVTSAQKNPTAFYLCASATSGSSDEQFFGPGTRLTVL.

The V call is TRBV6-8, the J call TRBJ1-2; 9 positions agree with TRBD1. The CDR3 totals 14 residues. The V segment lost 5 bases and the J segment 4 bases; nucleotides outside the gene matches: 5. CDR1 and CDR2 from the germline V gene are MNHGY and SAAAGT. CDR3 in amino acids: CASSPDRGAYGYTF. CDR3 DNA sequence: TGTGCCAGCAGTCCGGACAGGGGCGCCTATGGCTACACCTTC.

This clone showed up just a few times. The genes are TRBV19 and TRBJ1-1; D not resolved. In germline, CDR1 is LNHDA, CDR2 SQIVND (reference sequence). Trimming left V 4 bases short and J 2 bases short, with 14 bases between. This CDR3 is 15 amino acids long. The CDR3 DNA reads TGTGCCAGTAGTAGTCGGACGGTGATCAACACTGAAGCTTTCTTT. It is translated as CASSSRTVINTEAFF.

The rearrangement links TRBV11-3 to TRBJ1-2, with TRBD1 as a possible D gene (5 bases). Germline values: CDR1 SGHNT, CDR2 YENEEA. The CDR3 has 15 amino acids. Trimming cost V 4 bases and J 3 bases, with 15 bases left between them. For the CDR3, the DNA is TGTGCCAGCAGCTCGCAGGGTCGGAACTACTATGGCTACACCTTC. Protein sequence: CASSSQGRNYYGYTF. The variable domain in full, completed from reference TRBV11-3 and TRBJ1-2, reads EAGVVQSPRYKIIEKKQPVAFWCNPISGHNTLYWYLQNLGQGPELLIRYENEEAVDDSQLPKDRFSAERLKGVDSTLKIQPAELGDSAVYLCASSSQGRNYYGYTFGSGTRLTVV.

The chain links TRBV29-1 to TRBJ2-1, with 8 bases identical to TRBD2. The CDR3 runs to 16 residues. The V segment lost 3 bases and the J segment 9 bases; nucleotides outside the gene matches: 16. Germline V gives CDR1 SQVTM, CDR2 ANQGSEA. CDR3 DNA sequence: TGCAGCGTTGATGAGGGTCTCGGGGGGGCCTTAGGTGAGCAGTTCTTC. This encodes CSVDEGLGGALGEQFF.

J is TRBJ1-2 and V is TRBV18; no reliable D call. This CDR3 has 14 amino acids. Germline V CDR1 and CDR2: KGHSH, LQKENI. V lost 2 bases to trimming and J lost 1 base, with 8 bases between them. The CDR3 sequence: CASSPSQDNYGYTF. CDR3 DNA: TGTGCCAGCTCACCATCACAAGATAACTATGGCTACACCTTC.

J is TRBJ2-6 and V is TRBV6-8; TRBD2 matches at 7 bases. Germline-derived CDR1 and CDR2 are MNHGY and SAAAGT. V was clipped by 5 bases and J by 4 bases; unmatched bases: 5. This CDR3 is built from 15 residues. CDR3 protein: CASSAGEGGANVLTF. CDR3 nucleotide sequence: TGTGCCAGCAGTGCCGGGGAGGGAGGGGCCAACGTCCTGACTTTC.

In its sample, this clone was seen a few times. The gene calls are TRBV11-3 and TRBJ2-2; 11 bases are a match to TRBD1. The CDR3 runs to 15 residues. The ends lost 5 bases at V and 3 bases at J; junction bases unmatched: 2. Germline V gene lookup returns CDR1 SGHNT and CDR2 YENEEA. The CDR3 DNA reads TGTGCCAGCAGCCCGGGACAGGGGGACACCGGGGAGCTGTTTTTT. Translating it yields CASSPGQGDTGELFF.

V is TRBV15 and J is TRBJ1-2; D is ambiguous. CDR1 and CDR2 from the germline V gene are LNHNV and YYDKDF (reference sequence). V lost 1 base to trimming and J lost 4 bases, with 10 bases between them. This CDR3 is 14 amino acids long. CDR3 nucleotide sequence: TGTGCCACCAGCAGAGGAGTGGAAGCCTATGGCTACACCTTC. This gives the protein CATSRGVEAYGYTF.